A single sample is the source of the 9 T cell receptor beta chains below, sequenced in a study of blood T cells in healthy people across ages. Using a J-beta primer mix together with a sample-barcoded 5' primer, a second PCR was run for roughly 6 to 12 cycles. TCRdb re-called the 5' RACE reads with MiXCR, one entry per CDR3 protein. Here the sample spans 630,000 or so distinct CDR3 sequences, about a third being singletons. Sequencing was performed on blood. All receptors come from a woman older than 75 in good health.

Concerning this clonotype: A read error may be the cause here, since a much bigger clone is one base away. The rearrangement links TRBV4-1 to TRBJ2-3, with 11 bases that match TRBD1. V was pared by 4 bases and J by 4 bases, with 7 bases of the junction left unmatched. CDR3 length: 16 amino acids. CDR1 and CDR2 from the germline V gene are MGHRA and YSYEKL. Written as DNA, the CDR3 is TGCGCCAGCAGCCGGAGGACAGGGGGCAGGTCAGATACGCAGTATTTT. Its protein is CASSRRTGGRSDTQYF.

This clonotype came up a few times. The V gene is TRBV20-1, the J gene TRBJ1-5; 7 bases match TRBD1. This CDR3 has 15 residues. The germline V gene has CDR1 DFQATT and CDR2 SNEGSKA (reference sequence). J lost 7 bases, V lost 2 bases, and 11 bases had no gene match. This chain's CDR3 is CSARPGQVPGQPQHF. The DNA for the CDR3 is TGCAGTGCTAGACCCGGACAGGTCCCTGGGCAGCCCCAGCATTTT.

In this sample, this clonotype turned up many times. J is TRBJ2-5 and V is TRBV10-3, with a tentative D call TRBD2 (6 bases). Germline CDR1 ENHRY, CDR2 SYGVKD. The CDR3 consists of 12 residues. The V end was cut by 11 bases, the J end by 5 bases, with 15 bases between. CDR3 sequence: CASQGGLETQYF. For the CDR3, the DNA is TGTGCCTCCCAAGGAGGGCTGGAGACCCAGTACTTC.

This clonotype was recorded many times. The V and J genes are TRBV5-1 and TRBJ2-7; the match to TRBD2 covers 12 bases. Germline CDR1 reads SGHRS; CDR2 reads YFSETQ. Trimming cost V 0 bases and J 2 bases; bases outside gene matches: 3. The CDR3 contains 16 residues. CDR3 in amino acids: CASSLAPSGGAYEQYF. The CDR3 nucleotides are TGCGCCAGCAGCTTGGCCCCTAGCGGGGGGGCCTACGAGCAGTACTTC.

This chain uses TRBV7-9 with TRBJ1-4; no reliable D call. This CDR3 spans 13 amino acids. Deletions cut 1 base from V and 8 bases from J, with 8 bases between. The germline gives CDR1 SEHNR, CDR2 FQNEAQ (reference sequence). CDR3: CASSLGFGEKLFF. CDR3 nucleotides: TGTGCCAGCAGCTTAGGTTTTGGAGAAAAACTGTTTTTT.

V is TRBV19 and J is TRBJ2-1; 8 bases align to TRBD2. The tail of the sequence fits TRBJ2-7 better, so the J call may be wrong. This CDR3 region has 14 residues. Germline-derived CDR1 and CDR2 are LNHDA and SQIVND (reference sequence). The CDR3 region has the DNA TGTGCCAGTAGTATCGGCGGGGGGTACAATGAGCAGTACTTC. It yields the protein CASSIGGGYNEQYF.

The chain is built from TRBV5-1 and TRBJ1-5, with a possible D match to TRBD1 (6 bases). The germline V gene encodes CDR1 SGHRS and CDR2 YFSETQ. V gave up 1 base and J gave up 2 bases, with 13 bases separating them. The CDR3 is made up of 16 amino acids. The CDR3 here is CASSLLPGAGNQPQHF. DNA for the CDR3: TGCGCCAGCAGCTTGTTGCCAGGGGCAGGCAATCAGCCCCAGCATTTT.

This clonotype was found many times. The genes are TRBV30 and TRBJ2-1; 12 positions match TRBD2. CDR3 size: 14 residues. CDR1 is GTSNPN, CDR2 SVGIG, per germline (reference sequence). The J segment lost 7 bases and the V segment lost 6 bases, leaving 7 bases of the junction unmatched. Here the CDR3 reads CACPLAGGPNEQFF. The CDR3 DNA reads as TGTGCCTGTCCCCTAGCGGGGGGGCCGAATGAGCAGTTCTTC.

About this clonotype itself: A read error may account for a junction end that differs from germline. The genes are TRBV6-1 and TRBJ2-1; 8 bases match TRBD2. The CDR3 has 15 residues. Germline V gene sequence: CDR1 MNHNS, CDR2 SASEGT. This chain's CDR3 is CASSEATSGNNGQFF. CDR3 in DNA: TGTGCCAGCAGTGAAGCTACTAGCGGAAACAATGGGCAGTTCTTC.